This T cell receptor beta chain was identified during a study of blood T cell repertoires in COVID-19. About the study: The United States, Italy and Spain supplied acute and convalescent COVID-19 samples.

CDR3 length equals 14 residues. The germline CDR1 and CDR2 sequences are SNHLY and FYNNEI. V lost 8 bases and J lost 2, with 16 bases in between. In the authors' workflow: Using reference gene primer amplification, nucleated cell counts were estimated. Clones were read by immunoSEQ multiplex PCR, and TCRdb kept only the in-frame ones, dropping some. For V, J and clone size, that table is used; D and trimming come from the DNA. The table records fewer than 120,000 clones, nearly 90% of them present only once. The sample taken for sequencing was peripheral blood. This chain uses TRBV2 with TRBJ2-7; possibly TRBD2 for D (5 bases). The origin of this receptor is a human donor in a cohort sampled during active COVID-19. CDR3 sequence: CASGGRSLTYEQYF. In nucleotides, the CDR3 is TGTGCCAGCGGAGGCAGGAGTTTAACCTACGAGCAGTACTTC.